Each of the 28 T cell receptor beta chains below was sequenced from the same sample in a study of identical twins. TCRdb re-called the 5' RACE reads with MiXCR, one entry per CDR3 protein. The sample shows around 650,000 distinct CDR3 sequences, roughly 7.1% of them seen only once. In addition, the sample was reused for a study of yellow fever vaccine responses in identical twins.

The sample comprised PBMCs. The receptors derive from a woman under 30 in good health.

This clonotype was counted between two and nine times. The V call is TRBV10-3, the J call TRBJ2-1; 12 positions match TRBD2. The CDR3 sequence is 15 residues long. CDR1 is ENHRY and CDR2 is SYGVKD in the germline V gene. The V and J ends lost 3 bases and 5 bases, in that order; junction bases with no gene match: 2. The CDR3 nucleotides read TGTGCCATCAGTGACGCTAGCGGGAGGGACAATGAGCAGTTCTTC. Translated, it gives CAISDASGRDNEQFF.

The V gene is TRBV6-1, the J gene TRBJ2-2; D is uncertain. This CDR3 has 14 residues. The germline CDR1 and CDR2 sequences are MNHNS and SASEGT. V was pared by 5 bases and J by 4 bases, with 11 bases between. The CDR3 loop is CASSSWVGTGELFF. As DNA, the CDR3 is TGTGCCAGCAGTAGTTGGGTCGGCACCGGGGAGCTGTTTTTT.

This clonotype was observed a handful of times. The gene calls are TRBV20-1 and TRBJ2-2, with D perhaps given as TRBD1 or TRBD2 (6 bases each). The CDR3 runs to 16 residues. Germline CDR1 DFQATT, CDR2 SNEGSKA (reference sequence). V lost 0 bases and J 0 bases, leaving 11 bases between the germline ends. The CDR3 loop is CSARDARGPNTGELFF. Here the CDR3 DNA reads TGCAGTGCTAGAGATGCCCGGGGGCCGAACACCGGGGAGCTGTTTTTT.

Details on this clonotype: Likely a read error: the CDR3 ends without its conserved phenylalanine or tryptophan. It is unclear where the CDR3 begins or ends on the DNA, so no DNA is shown, and the CDR3 is as TCRdb lists it. V usage is TRBV3-2 and J usage is TRBJ2-3; the DNA was not compared with TRBD2, the D call given in the table. TRBV3-2 is shown as a pseudogene. 17 amino acids form the CDR3, both terminal residues included. The CDR3 protein is CASSQLSGGPPTDTQYL.

V and J are TRBV28 and TRBJ2-7, with no clear D. The length of the CDR3 is 13 residues. The V gene's germline CDR1 is MDHEN and CDR2 SYDVKM. Trimming took off 3 bases at V and 5 bases at J, with 11 bases between the two ends. The CDR3 reads CASSFEAAHEQYF. CDR3 in DNA: TGTGCCAGCAGTTTTGAGGCCGCCCACGAGCAGTACTTC.

This clonotype was observed at least ten times. The chain has TRBV5-1 and TRBJ2-5; D is unresolved. Trimming took 1 base from V and 0 from J, leaving 4 bases between them. CDR1 is SGHRS, CDR2 YFSETQ, per germline. The CDR3 is 13 residues long. Here the CDR3 DNA reads TGCGCCAGCAGCTTGTTAGACCAAGAGACCCAGTACTTC. This codes for CASSLLDQETQYF.

Only a few counts were recorded for this clonotype. The chain is built from TRBV5-1 and TRBJ2-3; 13 bases are a match to TRBD2. The J segment lost 2 bases and the V segment lost 4 bases, leaving 13 bases of the junction unmatched. Germline CDR1 and CDR2: SGHRS and YFSETQ. The CDR3 runs to 19 residues. The CDR3 here is CASSPGLAGPTTPTDTQYF. In DNA form, the CDR3 reads TGCGCCAGCAGCCCGGGACTAGCGGGACCCACCACCCCCACAGATACGCAGTATTTT.

The chain links TRBV6-6 to TRBJ1-5; no reliable D call. This CDR3 region has 12 residues. The V and J ends lost 0 bases and 6 bases respectively, with 3 bases between them. Germline values: CDR1 MNHNY, CDR2 SVGAGI (reference sequence). The CDR3 bases are TGTGCCAGCAGTTACTCGAGTCAGCCCCAGCATTTT. Residues: CASSYSSQPQHF.

There are many counts of this clonotype. The V and J genes are TRBV14 and TRBJ2-1; no firm D call. The ends were cut back, 2 bases at V and 7 bases at J, with 3 bases in the middle. The CDR3 is 11 residues long. CDR1 SGHDN and CDR2 FVKESK come from the germline V gene. CDR3 in amino acids: CASSQRNEQFF. The CDR3 DNA follows: TGTGCCAGCAGCCAACGGAATGAGCAGTTCTTC.

The chain has TRBV5-1 and TRBJ1-1; unclear D gene. Germline V gene sequence: CDR1 SGHRS, CDR2 YFSETQ. This CDR3 has 14 residues. Trimming cost V 0 bases and J 0 bases, with 6 bases left between them. CDR3 DNA sequence: TGCGCCAGCAGCTTGGCCACCATGAACACTGAAGCTTTCTTT. Its translation is CASSLATMNTEAFF.

The V gene is TRBV4-1, the J gene TRBJ1-6, with D possibly TRBD1 on 5 matching bases. This CDR3 has 15 amino acids. V lost 0 bases and J 5 bases, leaving 8 bases between the germline ends. The germline gives CDR1 MGHRA, CDR2 YSYEKL. The CDR3 nucleotides are TGCGCCAGCAGCCAAGAGTCAGGGAATAATTCACCCCTCCACTTT. Protein product: CASSQESGNNSPLHF.

This clonotype showed up just a few times. This chain uses TRBV3-1 with TRBJ1-6; D ambiguous. The CDR3 loop spans 15 amino acids. CDR1 is LGHDT and CDR2 is YNNKEL in the germline V gene (reference sequence). The V end lost 1 base, the J end lost 9 bases, and 13 bases lay between the germline ends. In nucleotides, the CDR3 is TGTGCCAGCAGCCAAGGCGAAGTGCGGGGTTCACCCCTCCACTTT. This gives the protein CASSQGEVRGSPLHF.

This clonotype has at least ten counts. The J gene is TRBJ1-1, the V gene TRBV12-3 or TRBV12-4; the match to TRBD1 covers 9 bases. The CDR3 is made up of 13 amino acids. The J segment lost 6 bases and the V segment lost 6 bases, leaving 5 bases of the junction unmatched. Here the CDR3 reads CASRGQGWSEAFF. The CDR3 DNA is TGTGCCAGCAGGGGACAGGGATGGTCTGAAGCTTTCTTT.

This clonotype appeared a few times. The V call is TRBV5-1, the J call TRBJ1-2, with TRBD1 matching 7 bases. Per the germline V gene, CDR1 is SGHRS and CDR2 is YFSETQ. V was pared by 4 bases and J by 4 bases, with 10 bases of the junction left unmatched. The CDR3 totals 15 residues. CDR3 DNA: TGCGCCAGCAGCCAAAGGACAGGCCCGGGCTATGGCTACACCTTC. This encodes CASSQRTGPGYGYTF.

The genes are TRBV10-3 and TRBJ1-2; no firm D call. V lost 5 bases and J 3 bases, leaving 10 bases between the germline ends. The germline CDR1 and CDR2 sequences are ENHRY and SYGVKD. The CDR3 totals 13 residues. CDR3 bases: TGTGCCATCAGTCCCGAGGGAGACTATGGCTACACCTTC. Translated: CAISPEGDYGYTF.

A few counts support this clonotype. The gene calls are TRBV5-1 and TRBJ2-3, with 13 bases aligning to TRBD2. V was pared by 4 bases and J by 6 bases, with 8 bases of the junction left unmatched. The CDR3 loop spans 16 amino acids. CDR1 SGHRS and CDR2 YFSETQ come from the germline V gene. The CDR3 loop is CASSALAGGTGDTQYF. CDR3 nucleotides: TGCGCCAGCAGCGCACTAGCGGGGGGGACAGGGGATACGCAGTATTTT.

This clonotype has only a few counts. CDR3 loop: CASSQANLGTGELFF. The CDR3 coding sequence is TGTGCCAGCAGCCAAGCCAACCTGGGAACCGGGGAGCTGTTTTTT. This chain connects TRBV4-2 to TRBJ2-2, with D hard to call. Per germline, CDR1 LGHNA and CDR2 YNFKEQ. The CDR3 extends over 15 amino acids. The V end lost 1 base, the J end lost 5 bases, and 11 bases lay between the germline ends.

This clonotype has ten or more counts. As DNA, the CDR3 is TGTGCCAGCAGCCCCCGCAGCGTGTCTAATGGCTACACCTTC. This codes for CASSPRSVSNGYTF. The rearrangement uses TRBV7-2 and TRBJ1-2; D not certain. This CDR3 comprises 14 residues. V was cut by 5 bases and J by 6 bases, with 16 bases left in between. Looked up from germline, CDR1 is SGHTA and CDR2 is FQGNSA.

This clonotype showed up many times. V usage is TRBV5-1 and J usage is TRBJ2-1; a possible D gene is TRBD2 (6 bases). Germline CDR1 SGHRS, CDR2 YFSETQ. V shed 1 base and J shed 0 bases, with 26 bases lying between them. This CDR3 spans 21 amino acids. The DNA of the CDR3 is TGCGCCAGCAGCTTGTATCCGGCTAGCGACGAGCCATACATCTCCTACAATGAGCAGTTCTTC. Translating it yields CASSLYPASDEPYISYNEQFF.

This clonotype occurred a few times. The rearrangement links TRBV6-1 to TRBJ1-1; the D is unclear. Germline lookup yields CDR1 MNHNS and CDR2 SASEGT. Trimming took 5 bases from V and 0 from J, leaving 4 bases between them. This CDR3 spans 12 amino acids. DNA for the CDR3: TGTGCCAGCAGTACTATGAACACTGAAGCTTTCTTT. As protein: CASSTMNTEAFF.

This clonotype was detected many times. V and J are TRBV28 and TRBJ1-2; TRBD1 aligns across 7 bases. From germline, CDR1 is MDHEN and CDR2 SYDVKM. The CDR3 contains 15 residues. V dropped 5 bases and J dropped 1; count of bases not matched to a gene: 7. CDR3 sequence reads: CASSITGEFNYGYTF. In DNA form, the CDR3 reads TGTGCCAGCAGTATAACAGGGGAGTTTAACTATGGCTACACCTTC.

This clonotype was detected many times. V usage is TRBV29-1 and J usage is TRBJ2-5; 7 bases are shared with TRBD1. The CDR3 length is 12 residues. Germline V gene lookup returns CDR1 SQVTM and CDR2 ANQGSEA. The junction had 9 bases not matched to a gene; V was cut back by 7 bases and J by 7 bases. CDR3 in DNA: TGCAGCGCGGGCGACAGGGTTGGGACCCAGTACTTC. This sequence encodes CSAGDRVGTQYF.

This clonotype was seen at least ten times. V and J are TRBV5-6 and TRBJ2-1; D is perhaps TRBD1 (5 bases). This CDR3 region has 12 residues. Trimming pared 0 bases from V and 14 bases from J, leaving 12 bases between. The germline V gene has CDR1 SGHDT and CDR2 YYEEEE. The CDR3 protein is CASSLDGALKFF. CDR3 DNA: TGTGCCAGCAGCTTGGATGGGGCCCTGAAGTTCTTC.

This clonotype was counted many times. The genes are TRBV5-1 and TRBJ1-3, with a weak D call TRBD1 (6 bases). Between the trimmed V and J ends, which lost 5 bases and 0 bases, there was a span of 15 bases. Germline CDR1 SGHRS, CDR2 YFSETQ. The CDR3 length is 16 residues. The CDR3 loop is CASSWDTATSGNTIYF. CDR3 DNA sequence: TGCGCCAGCAGTTGGGACACCGCTACCTCTGGAAACACCATATATTTT.

This clonotype has just a few counts. V usage is TRBV28 and J usage is TRBJ2-7; perhaps TRBD1 as D (5 bases). The CDR3 totals 13 residues. Trimming removed 6 bases at V and 2 bases at J, with 11 bases between. Germline CDR1 reads MDHEN; CDR2 reads SYDVKM. The CDR3 DNA follows: TGTGCCAGCAGCCTTCGACAGCCCTACGAGCAGTACGTC. Its translation is CASSLRQPYEQYV.

This clonotype was recorded at least ten times. This sequence joins TRBV6-1 and TRBJ1-5, with a weak D call TRBD1 (5 bases). This CDR3 has 16 residues. V gave up 7 bases and J gave up 2 bases, with 18 bases separating them. Per the germline V gene, CDR1 is MNHNS and CDR2 is SASEGT. The CDR3 sequence: CASNHKWGEGNQPQHF. DNA of the CDR3: TGTGCCAGCAACCACAAATGGGGGGAAGGCAATCAGCCCCAGCATTTT.

This clonotype has a handful of counts. The rearrangement uses TRBV5-1 and TRBJ2-2, with 8 bases matching TRBD1. Germline values: CDR1 SGHRS, CDR2 YFSETQ. V gave up 4 bases and J gave up 7 bases; unmatched junction bases: 6. The CDR3 runs to 14 residues. The CDR3: CASSPTGDDGELFF. The CDR3, as DNA: TGCGCCAGCAGCCCGACAGGGGACGACGGGGAGCTGTTTTTT.

This clonotype occurred many times. The J gene is TRBJ1-1, the V gene TRBV4-2; D is unclear. The germline V gene has CDR1 LGHNA and CDR2 YNFKEQ. The CDR3 has 16 amino acids. Deletions cut 4 bases from V and 2 bases from J, with 17 bases between. CDR3 coding DNA: TGTGCCAGCAGCCCAAGCGGAACAGTTGTTAACACTGAAGCTTTCTTT. Translation: CASSPSGTVVNTEAFF.